These T cell receptor beta chains were read from a single sample in a study of blood T cell repertoires in COVID-19. TCRdb keeps only in-frame clones here, not all; method: immunoSEQ multiplex PCR. The sample holds 150,000 to 200,000 clones; under 95% are singletons and the top ten take about 18%. Material: peripheral blood. Receptor source: a man in his 60s with active or convalescent COVID-19. Each CDR3 is given with its conserved first and last residue. The order of the fields is clone size, J gene, D gene, V gene, CDR3 DNA, CDR3 protein. The D gene is left open where the match is weak. Clone size, where shown, is once, few, many, or a class for clones that have expanded.

size: .; J: TRBJ2-3; D: .; V: TRBV18; DNA: TGTGCCAGCTCACCTCTGACTGCAGATACGCAGTATTTT; CDR3: CASSPLTADTQYF
size: .; J: TRBJ2-1; D: TRBD2; V: TRBV7-8; DNA: TGTGCCAGCAGCTTAGCGGTAGCGGGAATCACCGATGAGCAGTTCTTC; CDR3: CASSLAVAGITDEQFF
size: .; J: TRBJ2-1; D: TRBD2; V: TRBV7-7; DNA: TGTGCCAGCAGCTCCGGGACTAGCGGCTACAATGAGCAGTTCTTC; CDR3: CASSSGTSGYNEQFF
size: .; J: TRBJ1-6; D: .; V: TRBV3-1/TRBV3-2; DNA: TGTGCCAGCAGCCAAGATGGAGGATCACCCCTCCACTTT; CDR3: CASSQDGGSPLHF
size: .; J: TRBJ1-3; D: .; V: TRBV5-8; DNA: TGTGCCAGCAGCTTGGTCCCGGGAGCAGGAAACACCATATATTTT; CDR3: CASSLVPGAGNTIYF
size: .; J: TRBJ1-2; D: TRBD1; V: TRBV6-5; DNA: TGTGCCAGCAGTTATGACCAGAGGACAGGCTCCTATGGCTACACCTTC; CDR3: CASSYDQRTGSYGYTF
size: .; J: TRBJ1-4; D: .; V: TRBV5-1; DNA: TGCGCCAGCAGCTTGGGGGACTTTAGGGAAAAACTGTTTTTT; CDR3: CASSLGDFREKLFF
size: few; J: TRBJ1-2; D: .; V: TRBV18; DNA: TGTGCCAGCTCAAACAGGTTCTATGGCTACACCTTC; CDR3: CASSNRFYGYTF
size: .; J: TRBJ2-1; D: .; V: TRBV6-1; DNA: TGTGCCAGCAGTGAAGACGGTCTGAATGAGCAGTTCTTC; CDR3: CASSEDGLNEQFF
size: .; J: TRBJ2-7; D: .; V: TRBV12-2; DNA: TGTGCAAGTCGCTTAGCGGAGGTTTGGACAGGGCACGAGCAGTACTTC; CDR3: CASRLAEVWTGHEQYF
size: .; J: TRBJ2-2; D: .; V: TRBV27; DNA: TGTGCCAGCAGTTTAGGAGGGCCGTACACCGGGGAGCTGTTTTTT; CDR3: CASSLGGPYTGELFF
size: .; J: TRBJ1-5; D: TRBD1; V: TRBV3-1/TRBV3-2; DNA: TGTGCCAGCAGCCAAGAAGCCGGGACAGGGTCTAGCCAGCCCCAGCATTTT; CDR3: CASSQEAGTGSSQPQHF
size: once; J: TRBJ1-2; D: .; V: TRBV15; DNA: TGTGCCACCAGCAGAGGGGGGTTGGGAGGTGACTATGGCTACACCTTC; CDR3: CATSRGGLGGDYGYTF
size: .; J: TRBJ1-1; D: .; V: TRBV28; DNA: TGTGCCAGCACCTTCGGGGGGGCTGACCCTGAAGCTTTCTTT; CDR3: CASTFGGADPEAFF
size: .; J: TRBJ2-1; D: .; V: TRBV19; DNA: TGTGCCAGTAGTACAGTTCTTTATACCCTGGATGAGCAGTTCTTC; CDR3: CASSTVLYTLDEQFF
size: .; J: TRBJ1-6; D: .; V: TRBV6-1; DNA: TGTGCCAGCAGTGAAGACTACGGATCCCTCCACTTT; CDR3: CASSEDYGSLHF
size: .; J: TRBJ1-6; D: TRBD1; V: TRBV18; DNA: TGTGCCAGCTCGGCCGGGACAGGAAATTCACCCCTCCACTTT; CDR3: CASSAGTGNSPLHF
size: .; J: TRBJ1-5; D: TRBD1; V: TRBV19; DNA: TGTGCCAGTAGTATCACAGGGGGCGACGATCAGCCCCAGCATTTT; CDR3: CASSITGGDDQPQHF
size: .; J: TRBJ1-1; D: TRBD1; V: TRBV18; DNA: TGTGCCAGCTCAATCGACAGGGCCACTGAAGCTTTCTTT; CDR3: CASSIDRATEAFF
size: .; J: TRBJ1-2; D: .; V: TRBV2; DNA: TGTGCCAGCAGTGATCAGGGCTTTAACTATGGCTACACCTTC; CDR3: CASSDQGFNYGYTF
size: .; J: TRBJ2-5; D: TRBD2; V: TRBV9; DNA: TGTGCCAGCAGCGTAGGAGGTGGGACTAGGGAGACCCAGTACTTC; CDR3: CASSVGGGTRETQYF
size: .; J: TRBJ1-3; D: .; V: TRBV6-5; DNA: TGTGCCAGCAGACCGCTAGATAGCTCTGGAAACACCATATATTTT; CDR3: CASRPLDSSGNTIYF
size: .; J: TRBJ1-1; D: TRBD1; V: TRBV5-1; DNA: TGCGCCAGCAGCCCCAACAGACAGGGCCCTGAAGCTTTCTTT; CDR3: CASSPNRQGPEAFF
size: .; J: TRBJ2-7; D: .; V: TRBV29-1; DNA: TGCAGCGTTGAGGGGGACAAGAGCTCCTACGAGCAGTACTTC; CDR3: CSVEGDKSSYEQYF
size: .; J: TRBJ2-5; D: TRBD2; V: TRBV3-1/TRBV3-2; DNA: TGTGCCAGCAGCCAAGAAGGACTAGCGGGAGTTGGAGAGACCCAGTACTTC; CDR3: CASSQEGLAGVGETQYF
size: .; J: TRBJ1-2; D: TRBD1; V: TRBV13; DNA: TGTGCCAGCAGCTTAGGCCCGGACAGGGGCTATGGCTACACCTTC; CDR3: CASSLGPDRGYGYTF
size: .; J: TRBJ2-3; D: TRBD2; V: TRBV27; DNA: TGTGCCAGCAGTTTTCTAGCGGCTCAACTGAGTAGGGATACGCAGTATTTT; CDR3: CASSFLAAQLSRDTQYF
size: .; J: TRBJ2-1; D: TRBD2; V: TRBV10-3; DNA: TGTGCCATCAGTGATTGGGGGGGAACCTACAATGAGCAGTTCTTC; CDR3: CAISDWGGTYNEQFF
size: .; J: TRBJ2-2; D: .; V: TRBV4-2; DNA: TGTGCCAGCAGCCAGGCACTAGCTCCCAACACCGGGGAGCTGTTTTTT; CDR3: CASSQALAPNTGELFF
size: once; J: TRBJ1-5; D: .; V: TRBV11-2; DNA: TGTGCCAGCAGCCGCATGACAGGTGATGGGCGTAGCAATCAGCCCCAGCATTTT; CDR3: CASSRMTGDGRSNQPQHF
size: once; J: TRBJ1-2; D: .; V: TRBV18; DNA: TGTGCCAGCTCTCTGGGTAGGGGCGACTATGGCTACACCTTC; CDR3: CASSLGRGDYGYTF
size: once; J: TRBJ2-3; D: TRBD2; V: TRBV5-1; DNA: TGCGCCAGCAGCTTGGGCGGGGGGTCTAGCACAGATACGCAGTATTTT; CDR3: CASSLGGGSSTDTQYF
size: .; J: TRBJ2-3; D: .; V: TRBV4-1; DNA: TGCGCCAGCAGCCAGGACAACCCCCTATGGAACCCTAACACAGATACGCAGTATTTT; CDR3: CASSQDNPLWNPNTDTQYF
size: .; J: TRBJ2-5; D: .; V: TRBV2; DNA: TGTGCCAGCAGTGACGGACAGCCGGGGGAGACCCAGTACTTC; CDR3: CASSDGQPGETQYF
size: .; J: TRBJ1-2; D: .; V: TRBV5-1; DNA: TGCGCCAGCAGCTTGGACGGACAAACGAACTATGGCTACACCTTC; CDR3: CASSLDGQTNYGYTF
size: .; J: TRBJ2-3; D: .; V: TRBV5-1; DNA: TGCGCCAGCAGCTTGACTGTTCCAGATACGCAGTATTTT; CDR3: CASSLTVPDTQYF
size: .; J: TRBJ1-5; D: TRBD1; V: TRBV4-2; DNA: TGTGCCAGCAGCCAGACAGGGAGATACTTTGATCAGCCCCAGCATTTT; CDR3: CASSQTGRYFDQPQHF
size: .; J: TRBJ1-2; D: .; V: TRBV18; DNA: TGTGCCAGCTCACAAAACCAGGTACAGGGAACCTATGGCTACACCTTC; CDR3: CASSQNQVQGTYGYTF
size: .; J: TRBJ2-7; D: .; V: TRBV9; DNA: TGTGCCAGCAGCCCTGACTACTACGAGCAGTACTTC; CDR3: CASSPDYYEQYF
size: .; J: TRBJ2-7; D: TRBD2; V: TRBV3-1/TRBV3-2; DNA: TGTGCCAGCAGCCAAGATCAACTAGCGGGGGCCAGCTCCTACGAGCAGTACTTC; CDR3: CASSQDQLAGASSYEQYF
size: .; J: TRBJ2-5; D: TRBD2; V: TRBV5-1; DNA: TGCGCCAGCAGCATTAGCGGGGGAGGAGGGCAAGAGACCCAGTACTTC; CDR3: CASSISGGGGQETQYF
size: .; J: TRBJ2-7; D: TRBD2; V: TRBV7-2; DNA: TGTGCCAGCAGCTTAGAAGGGAGCGGGAGGGCCTACGAGCAGTACTTC; CDR3: CASSLEGSGRAYEQYF
size: .; J: TRBJ2-7; D: TRBD2; V: TRBV10-2; DNA: TGCGCCAGCAGTGAGCCGAGCGGGGGGACCTACGAGCAGTACTTC; CDR3: CASSEPSGGTYEQYF
size: .; J: TRBJ1-1; D: .; V: TRBV10-3; DNA: TGTGCCCTGTCAACAGGAAACACTGAAGCTTTCTTT; CDR3: CALSTGNTEAFF
size: .; J: TRBJ1-5; D: .; V: TRBV7-8; DNA: TGTGCCAGCAGCTTCTCGGCGGGCAGGAATGGCAATCAGCCCCAGCATTTT; CDR3: CASSFSAGRNGNQPQHF
size: .; J: TRBJ1-3; D: .; V: TRBV7-6; DNA: TGTGCCAGCAGCCCTTCGGCCGGGGGGCCTGGAAACACCATATATTTT; CDR3: CASSPSAGGPGNTIYF
size: .; J: TRBJ2-7; D: TRBD1; V: TRBV7-9; DNA: TGTGCCAGCAGCTTCCGGGACAGGGGAAGGCACGAGCAGTACTTC; CDR3: CASSFRDRGRHEQYF
size: .; J: TRBJ1-1; D: .; V: TRBV3-1/TRBV3-2; DNA: TGTGCCAGCAGCCAATATTCGTCCAGAAGCACTGAAGCTTTCTTT; CDR3: CASSQYSSRSTEAFF
size: .; J: TRBJ2-5; D: .; V: TRBV5-8; DNA: TGTGCCAGCAGCGTGAGGTTGGAGACCCAGTACTTC; CDR3: CASSVRLETQYF
size: few; J: TRBJ1-2; D: .; V: TRBV19; DNA: TGTGCCAGTAGTAACATAGCGGCCATTTCTTATGGCTACACCTTC; CDR3: CASSNIAAISYGYTF